The text below deals with one TCR beta chain. The antigen is not known. The data were obtained in a study of molecular identifiers for immune sequencing clone quantification. Study overall: In replicates, RNA from about 20,000 or 100,000 naive CD8 cells was split five ways, four sequenced.

Library preparation followed earlier protocols using designated TCR primers. TCRdb reprocessed the PCR reads via MiXCR and lists one record per CDR3 protein. The sample records a few hundred thousand distinct CDR3 sequences, about a quarter being singletons. Overall study findings and caveats: Clones carrying above 20 RNA copies accounted for over 97% of effector molecules, under 1% in naive cells. Jurkat TCR RNA spiked in from one cell could reportedly be detected among approximately 980,000 naive cells.

The sequencing sample was made of naive CD8+ T cells from blood, with Jurkat cell RNA spiked in. Subset in this sample: FACS-sorted CD8+CD4-CCR7+CD45RA+ naive T cells. The sequence derives from a human donor in good health. Some libraries in this study had Jurkat cell RNA spiked in.

The CDR3 nucleotides are TGTGCCAGCAGTACCCACAGGGGTAGCACTGAAGCTTTCTTT. This codes for CASSTHRGSTEAFF. V is TRBV2 and J is TRBJ1-1; 7 nucleotides agree with TRBD1. V was pared by 5 bases and J by 4 bases, with 7 bases of the junction left unmatched. Germline V gene lookup returns CDR1 SNHLY and CDR2 FYNNEI. This CDR3 is 14 amino acids long.